This TCR beta chain was sequenced for a study of regulatory T cells in long-lasting Graves disease. General study points: With persistent disease, TRBV28, TRBJ1-2 and TRBJ2-5 were the favored segments. Compared with new cases, persistent Graves' patients showed reduced TCR diversity.

V shed 6 bases and J shed 0 bases, with 6 bases lying between them. CDR3 length: 12 residues. The germline gives CDR1 SNHLY, CDR2 FYNNEI. In its sample, this clonotype was seen many times. What it binds is not known. Specified time point: persistent/refractory GD, antithyroid drugs over 5 years with positive TRAb. The TCR library was made from RNA that had been extracted from PBMCs in TRIzol. The EDTA tubes were filled with about 9 milliliters of drawn peripheral blood. Libraries of TCR beta came from iRepertoire HTBI primers plus Arm-PCR of CDR3 regions. Authors' methods: Looking across samples, the authors found 62 TRBV and 14 to 15 TRBJ segments. MiXCR was run by TCRdb on the multiplex PCR reads, yielding one entry per CDR3 protein. The V and J calls were not made by the authors but by TCRdb's processing. The sample shows 350,000 to 500,000 distinct CDR3 sequences, roughly 23% of them seen only once.

The sequence came from a female donor with Graves disease. Specimen: peripheral blood mononuclear cells (PBMCs), collected when the disease was refractory, from a patient treated with antithyroid drugs. The chain has TRBV2 and TRBJ2-7; D gene ambiguous. CDR3 sequence (DNA): TGTGCCAGCAGCGGGTTCTCCTACGAGCAGTACTTC. This sequence encodes CASSGFSYEQYF. The full variable domain, in which reference TRBV2 and TRBJ2-7 provide the parts outside the CDR3, is EPEVTQTPSHQVTQMGQEVILRCVPISNHLYFYWYRQILGQKVEFLVSFYNNEISEKSEIFDDQFSVERPDGSNFTLKIRSTKLEDSAMYFCASSGFSYEQYFGPGTRLTVT.